Sequencing of this TCR beta chain was carried out in a study of cytomegalovirus exposure and HLA in healthy donors. Study-wide points: As confirmed in vitro, three CMV-associated chains were specific for CMV antigens. In a later analysis, an Asian-associated ancestry cluster reportedly showed fewer N-insertions than the roughly 700-donor mean. Further analysis was carried out later, and it showed several of the most significant clusters appearing linked to common viral pathogens. As a later analysis revealed, most CMV-associated TCR beta chains appeared HLA-restricted.

Both 60 Vbeta primers and 13 Jbeta primers went into the PCR. TCRdb's copy holds only in-frame clones and misses some; the assay was immunoSEQ multiplex PCR. The sample lists 100,000 to 150,000 clones, around 75% occurring once. The V end lost 3 bases, the J end lost 6 bases, and 13 bases lay between the germline ends. Per germline, CDR1 MNHNS and CDR2 SASEGT. This CDR3 is 14 amino acids long. On this clone: The antigen remains unidentified.

The sequenced material came from PBMCs. The sequence derives from a woman in her forties in good health and CMV-seropositive. The chain employs TRBV6-1 and TRBJ2-3; TRBD2 might be the D (6 bases). The CDR3 here is CASSESGWGDTQYF. CDR3 DNA: TGTGCCAGCAGTGAGAGCGGGTGGGGGGATACGCAGTATTTT.